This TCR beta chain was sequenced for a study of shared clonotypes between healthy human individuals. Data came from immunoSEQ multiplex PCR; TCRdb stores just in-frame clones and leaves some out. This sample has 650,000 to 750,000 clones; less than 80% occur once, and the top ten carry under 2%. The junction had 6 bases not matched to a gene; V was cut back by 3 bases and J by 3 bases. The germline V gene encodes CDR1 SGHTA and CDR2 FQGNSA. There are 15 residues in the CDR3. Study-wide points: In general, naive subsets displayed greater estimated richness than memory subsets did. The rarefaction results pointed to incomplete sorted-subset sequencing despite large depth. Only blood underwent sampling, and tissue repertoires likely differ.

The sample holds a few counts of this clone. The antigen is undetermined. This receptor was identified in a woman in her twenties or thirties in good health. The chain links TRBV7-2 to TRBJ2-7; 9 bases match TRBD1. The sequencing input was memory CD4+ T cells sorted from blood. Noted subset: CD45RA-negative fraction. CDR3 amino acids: CASSFTPGQGYEQYF. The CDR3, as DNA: TGTGCCAGCAGCTTCACGCCGGGACAGGGCTACGAGCAGTACTTC.